This paragraph reports one T cell receptor (beta chain). No antigen is known for it. These data come from a study of T cells in Graves' hyperthyroidism and ophthalmopathy. Broader study findings: A model of 13 V-J pairs discriminated ophthalmopathy from stable hyperthyroidism.

The investigators amplified TCR beta CDR3 regions from RNA transcripts. TCR CDR3 regions were first amplified by RT-PCR with HTBI primers. TCRdb reprocessed the multiplex PCR reads via MiXCR and lists one record per CDR3 protein. The table has around 250,000 distinct CDR3 sequences, 13% to 15% seen once. Between the trimmed V and J ends, which lost 0 bases and 5 bases, there was a span of 16 bases. The CDR3 runs 16 residues. Germline CDR1 DFQATT, CDR2 SNEGSKA (reference sequence). This receptor was obtained from a woman aged 40 to 55 with Graves' hyperthyroidism that later progressed to Graves' ophthalmopathy. Source material: blood. V gene TRBV20-1 combines with J gene TRBJ2-2, with TRBD2 as a possible D gene (6 bases). In DNA form, the CDR3 reads TGCAGTGCTAGAGATTACGGGCGGGACGGGACCGGGGAGCTGTTTTTT. This codes for CSARDYGRDGTGELFF.